The clone carrying this T cell receptor beta chain was recorded at least ten times. Its antigen is unknown. The entry originates in a study of regulatory T cells in long-lasting Graves disease. Arm-PCR of CDR3 regions and iRepertoire HTBI primers were used to build TCR beta libraries. Via MiXCR, TCRdb re-called the multiplex PCR reads, giving one row per CDR3 protein. Here the sample spans 350,000 to 550,000 distinct CDR3 sequences, 12% to 15% being singletons. Time point denoted: newly diagnosed GD, antithyroid drugs for less than 3 months. The authors made the TCR library using RNA they extracted from PBMCs. Findings and caveats of the study: Persistent Graves' cases showed lower TCR diversity than newly diagnosed cases.

The data also belong to a second study, concerning T cells in Graves' hyperthyroidism and ophthalmopathy.

Specimen: peripheral blood mononuclear cells (PBMCs), collected at new diagnosis, from a patient treated with antithyroid drugs. This receptor was identified in a woman in her forties or fifties with Graves disease.

CDR3 amino acids: CASSLGLGSGRSTDTQYF. In DNA, the CDR3 is TGCGCCAGCAGCTTAGGGCTTGGGAGCGGGAGGAGCACAGATACGCAGTATTTT. This chain connects TRBV5-1 to TRBJ2-3; TRBD2 matches at 9 bases. V lost 2 bases to trimming and J lost 0 bases; unmatched junction nucleotides: 10. Germline V CDR1 and CDR2: SGHRS, YFSETQ. CDR3 length equals 18 residues.